The T cell receptor beta chain under discussion was sequenced for a study of beta chain features in type 1 diabetes. Turning to the study itself: Healthy donors and patients had similar age, gender and cell yields. All of the samples together had 85 million to 140 million sorted cells examined. Regarding the study as a whole: For patients, the naive, central memory and Treg TCRB repertoires appeared more alike than for healthy donors.

The junction had 4 bases not matched to a gene; V was cut back by 3 bases and J by 14 bases. CDR3 length: 13 residues. Germline assignment: CDR1 KGHSH and CDR2 LQKENI. Via the markers CD45RO/CCR7/CD25/CD127/CD95/CD27, stem cell-like memory, regulatory, central memory and naive CD4+ cells were sorted. The authors reverse transcribed all of the isolated RNA, so sequencing captured expressed TCRB transcripts. Clones were sequenced by immunoSEQ multiplex PCR, and TCRdb holds only the in-frame ones, with some missing. The sample has more than 150,000 clones; 10% to 15% are singletons. Points on this clone: Its antigen is unidentified.

The chain recombines TRBV18 with TRBJ2-1; 13 bases agree with TRBD2. Sequencing was done on a sample of central memory CD4+ T cells from blood. This clonotype was sampled from a woman between 18 and 29 years old in good health. The CDR3 bases are TGTGCCAGCTCACCCGGACTAGCGGGAGTGGAGTTCTTC. It translates to CASSPGLAGVEFF.